This TCR beta chain was observed in a study of cytomegalovirus exposure and HLA in healthy donors. Trimming took off 7 bases at V and 5 bases at J, with 15 bases between the two ends. The germline gives CDR1 SGHRS, CDR2 YFSETQ. This CDR3 is 13 amino acids long. PCR was performed using 60 Vbeta and 13 Jbeta primers. Clones were read by immunoSEQ multiplex PCR, and TCRdb kept only the in-frame ones, dropping some. The sample has under 200,000 clones; about 80% are singletons. Sequencing input: PBMCs. The clonotype originates from a woman in her twenties or thirties in good health and CMV-seropositive. The chain uses TRBV5-1 and TRBJ2-5; tentatively, D is TRBD2 (5 bases). CDR3 amino acids: CASAPHRRETQYF. CDR3 in DNA: TGCGCCAGCGCCCCCCATCGGAGGGAGACCCAGTACTTC.